This T cell receptor beta chain was profiled in a study of T cells expressing NK-cell markers. Background on the study: TCR beta repertoires came from sorted CD3+CD56+NKG2C+, CD3+CD56+NKG2C- and CD3+CD56-NKG2C+ T cells. General study points: The leading position in the CD3+CD56-NKG2C+ fraction of several donors also went to these clonotypes.

UMI-tagged 5'RACE template switching yielded the TCR beta cDNA. TCRdb reanalyzed the 5' RACE reads and collapses them to one entry per CDR3 protein, without DNA. This listing includes roughly 380,000 distinct CDR3 sequences. In the case of this clonotype: The antigen is undetermined.

Germline lookup yields CDR1 MNHNS and CDR2 SASEGT. This CDR3 is 17 amino acids long. This clonotype was obtained from a man aged 18-75 years in good health. This chain connects TRBV6-1 to TRBJ2-2. Sequenced material: blood T cells: a sorted CD56 or NKG2C T cell subset, CD4+ or CD8+ T cells, or bulk PBMC T cells (not recorded which). The CDR3 loop is CASSLGRVPADTGELFF.